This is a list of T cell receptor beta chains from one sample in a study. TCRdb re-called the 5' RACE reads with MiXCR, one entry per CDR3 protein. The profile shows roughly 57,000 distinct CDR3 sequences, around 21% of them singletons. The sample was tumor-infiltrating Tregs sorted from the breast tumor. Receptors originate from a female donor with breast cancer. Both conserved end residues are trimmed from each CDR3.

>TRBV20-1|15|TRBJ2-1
SARPARGHSSYNEQF
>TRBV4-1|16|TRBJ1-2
ASSQDLMGTGAYYGYA
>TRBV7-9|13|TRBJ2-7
ASRVTGGASHEQY
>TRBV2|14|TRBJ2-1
ASSAKGLAAYNEQF
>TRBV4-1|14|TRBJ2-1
ASSRRDWLSEDEQF
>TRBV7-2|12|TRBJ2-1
ASSTRLGQDEQF
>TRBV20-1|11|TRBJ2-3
RARGGSTDTQY
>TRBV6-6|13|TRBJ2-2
ASSSRGLGTGELF
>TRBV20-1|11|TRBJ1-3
SARLTVGSTIY
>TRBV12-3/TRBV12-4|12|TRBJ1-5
ASGVDRADQPQH
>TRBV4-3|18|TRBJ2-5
ASSQGTSGGPRLFQETQY
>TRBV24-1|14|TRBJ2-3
ATSDTSGMRTDTQY
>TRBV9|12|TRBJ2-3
ASSVEPEGDTQY
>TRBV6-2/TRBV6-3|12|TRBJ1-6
ASSRRAENSPLH
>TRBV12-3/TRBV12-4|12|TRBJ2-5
ASSLARGRETQY
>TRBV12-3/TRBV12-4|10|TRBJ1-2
ASSAGGYGYT
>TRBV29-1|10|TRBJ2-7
SVDGTGYEQY
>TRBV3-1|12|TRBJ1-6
ASSARDGNSPLH
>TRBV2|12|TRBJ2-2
ASNGQGYTGELF
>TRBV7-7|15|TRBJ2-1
ASSLVSGVSGYNEQF
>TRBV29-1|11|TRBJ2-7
SVSTGTSSEQY
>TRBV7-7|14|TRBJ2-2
ASSLAVRSNTGELF
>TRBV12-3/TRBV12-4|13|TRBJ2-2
ASSLGTVSTGELF
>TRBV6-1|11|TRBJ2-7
ASRATSAYEQY
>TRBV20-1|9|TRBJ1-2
SAGQGSGYT
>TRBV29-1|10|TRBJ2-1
SGQEITNEQF
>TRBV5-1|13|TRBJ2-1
ASSLGLVGWDEQF
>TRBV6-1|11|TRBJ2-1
ASREDSDNEQF
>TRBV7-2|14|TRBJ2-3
ASSLGAFYSTDTQY
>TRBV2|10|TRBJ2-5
ASRDGQETQY
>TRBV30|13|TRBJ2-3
AWRSTSGRSDTQY
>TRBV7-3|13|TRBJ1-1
ASSPDGGLNSEAF
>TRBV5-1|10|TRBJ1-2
ASLGGMYGYT
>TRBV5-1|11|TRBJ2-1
ASSSSYSGEQF
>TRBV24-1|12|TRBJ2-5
ATSDFGIQETQY
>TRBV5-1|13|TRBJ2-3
ASNVYSGGADTQY
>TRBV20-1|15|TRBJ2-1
SARDRGSGRAYNEQF
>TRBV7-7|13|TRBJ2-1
ASSPGPPSNNEQF
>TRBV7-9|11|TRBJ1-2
ASSASDGYGYT
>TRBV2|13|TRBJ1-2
ASSERTGAGDGYT
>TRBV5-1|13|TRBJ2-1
ASSLSSGSGNEQC
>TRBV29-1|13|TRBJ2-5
SGGLAGVGQETQY
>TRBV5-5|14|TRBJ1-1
ASSLRRQGTGTEAF
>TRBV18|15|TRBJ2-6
ASSPPGGSSGANVLT
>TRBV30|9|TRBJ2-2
AWRYGGELF
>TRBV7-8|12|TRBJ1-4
ASSLLDYDEKLF
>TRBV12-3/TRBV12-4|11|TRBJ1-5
ASSRAARQPQH
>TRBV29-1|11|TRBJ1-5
SVSRGDNQPQH